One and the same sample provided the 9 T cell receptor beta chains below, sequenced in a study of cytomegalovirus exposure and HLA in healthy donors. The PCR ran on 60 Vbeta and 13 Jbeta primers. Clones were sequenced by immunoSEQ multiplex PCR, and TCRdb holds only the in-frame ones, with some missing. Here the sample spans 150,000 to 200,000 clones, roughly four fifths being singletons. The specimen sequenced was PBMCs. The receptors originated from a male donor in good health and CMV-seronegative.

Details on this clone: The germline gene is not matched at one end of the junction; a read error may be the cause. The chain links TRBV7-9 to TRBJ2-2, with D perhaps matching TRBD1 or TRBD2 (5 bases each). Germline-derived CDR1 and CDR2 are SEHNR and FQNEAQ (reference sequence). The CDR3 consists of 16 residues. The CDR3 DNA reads TGTGCCAACAGCAGGGAGAGGGTAGGAAGCACCGGGGAGCTGTTTTTT. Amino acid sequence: CANSRERVGSTGELFF.

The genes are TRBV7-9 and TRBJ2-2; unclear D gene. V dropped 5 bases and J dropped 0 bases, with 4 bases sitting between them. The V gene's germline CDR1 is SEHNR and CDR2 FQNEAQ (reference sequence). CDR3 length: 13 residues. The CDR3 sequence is CASSLTNTGELFF. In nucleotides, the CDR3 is TGTGCCAGCAGCCTAACGAACACCGGGGAGCTGTTTTTT.

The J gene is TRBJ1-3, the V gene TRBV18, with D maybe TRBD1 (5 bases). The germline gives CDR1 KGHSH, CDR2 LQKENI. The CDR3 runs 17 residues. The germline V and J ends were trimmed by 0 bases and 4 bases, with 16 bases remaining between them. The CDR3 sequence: CASSPPGRLASGNTIYF. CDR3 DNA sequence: TGTGCCAGCTCACCACCGGGGCGCTTGGCCTCCGGAAACACCATATATTTT.

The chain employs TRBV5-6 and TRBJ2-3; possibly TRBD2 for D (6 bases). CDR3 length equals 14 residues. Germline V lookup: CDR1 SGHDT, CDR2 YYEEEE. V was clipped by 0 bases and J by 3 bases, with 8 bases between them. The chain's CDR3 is CASSLAGVTDTQYF. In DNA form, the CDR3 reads TGTGCCAGCAGCTTGGCGGGAGTGACAGATACGCAGTATTTT.

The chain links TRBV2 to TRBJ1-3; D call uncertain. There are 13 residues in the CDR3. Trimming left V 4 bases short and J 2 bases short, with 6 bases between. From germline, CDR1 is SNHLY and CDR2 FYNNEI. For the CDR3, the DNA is TGTGCCAGCAGTGGCACAGCTGGAAACACCATATATTTT. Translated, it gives CASSGTAGNTIYF.

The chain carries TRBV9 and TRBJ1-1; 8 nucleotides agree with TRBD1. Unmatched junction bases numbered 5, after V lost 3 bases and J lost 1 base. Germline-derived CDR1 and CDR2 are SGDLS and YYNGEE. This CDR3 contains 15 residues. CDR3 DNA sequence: TGTGCCAGCAGCGCCCTACAGGGGGGGAACACTGAAGCTTTCTTT. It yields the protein CASSALQGGNTEAFF.

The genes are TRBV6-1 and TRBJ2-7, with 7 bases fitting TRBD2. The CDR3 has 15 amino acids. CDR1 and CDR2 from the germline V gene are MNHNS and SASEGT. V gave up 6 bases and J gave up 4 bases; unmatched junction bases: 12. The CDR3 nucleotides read TGTGCCAGCAGCTGGGAGGGGTTCGGGAATTACGAGCAGTACTTC. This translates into CASSWEGFGNYEQYF.

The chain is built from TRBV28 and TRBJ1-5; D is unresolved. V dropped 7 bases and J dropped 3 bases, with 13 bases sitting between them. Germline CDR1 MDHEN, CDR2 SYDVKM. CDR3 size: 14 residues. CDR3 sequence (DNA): TGTGCCAGCATGGGTCACAGTACCAATCAGCCCCAGCATTTT. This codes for CASMGHSTNQPQHF.

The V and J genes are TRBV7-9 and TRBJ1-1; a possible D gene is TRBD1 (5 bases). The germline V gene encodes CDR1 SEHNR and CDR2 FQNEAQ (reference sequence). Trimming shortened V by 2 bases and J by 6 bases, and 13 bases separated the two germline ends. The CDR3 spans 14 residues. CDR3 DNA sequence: TGTGCCAGCAGCTTAACACGCGGGGGGGCTGAAGCTTTCTTT. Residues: CASSLTRGGAEAFF.